This TCR beta chain was documented in a study of T cells after posttransplantation cyclophosphamide. Many counts were recorded for this clone. Its antigen is not known. Germline CDR1 reads SGHTA; CDR2 reads FQGNSA. This CDR3 contains 15 residues. V was trimmed by 1 base and J by 1 base, leaving 10 bases between them. The study's findings and limits: TRB clonality was highly associated with recipient CMV seropositivity and reactivation.

The method was immunoSEQ multiplex PCR; TCRdb's version includes in-frame clones alone and lacks a portion of them. Sampling found over 35,000 clones, none seen once. Source material: PBMCs. The TCR sequence derives from a man aged 40-55 years in good health, CMV-negative, and a related stem cell transplant donor. The chain recombines TRBV7-2 with TRBJ1-1; D not certain. CDR3 DNA sequence: TGTGCCAGCAGCTTAGGGGCAGGAGGGAACACTGAAGCTTTCTTT. Its translation: CASSLGAGGNTEAFF. The complete variable domain, with remaining parts taken from reference TRBV7-2 and TRBJ1-1, reads GAGVSQSPSNKVTEKGKDVELRCDPISGHTALYWYRQSLGQGLEFLIYFQGNSAPDKSGLPSDRFSAERTGGSVSTLTIQRTQQEDSAVYLCASSLGAGGNTEAFFGQGTRLTVV.